The 31 T cell receptor beta chains below were found in one sample sequenced in a study of cytomegalovirus exposure and HLA in healthy donors. The PCR ran on 60 Vbeta and 13 Jbeta primers. Assay used: immunoSEQ multiplex PCR; TCRdb lists only in-frame clones, some missing. The top ten clones hold about 1.4% of a sample with some 160,000 clones, roughly 88% of them seen once. Sequenced input: PBMCs. The receptors here all came from a woman aged 18-29 years in good health and CMV-seronegative.

This clone occurred once. The gene calls are TRBV5-1 and TRBJ1-1; TRBD1 agrees at 7 bases. Germline CDR1 reads SGHRS; CDR2 reads YFSETQ. This CDR3 comprises 17 residues. J lost 0 bases, V lost 4 bases, and 12 bases had no gene match. The CDR3, as DNA: TGCGCCAGCAGCCCGTATCGGACAGGACAATTGAACACTGAAGCTTTCTTT. Translating it yields CASSPYRTGQLNTEAFF.

The chain carries TRBV30 and TRBJ1-5, with unresolved D. Trimming shortened V by 0 bases and J by 11 bases, and 17 bases separated the two germline ends. There are 14 residues in the CDR3. The V gene's germline CDR1 is GTSNPN and CDR2 SVGIG (reference sequence). CDR3 region: CAWSVAGNVVAQHF. The DNA for the CDR3 is TGTGCCTGGAGTGTAGCCGGGAATGTTGTAGCCCAGCATTTT.

The CDR3 nucleotides are TGTGCCAGCAGCCCACCCCCCGGCCTGGAGTACGGGGCCAACGTCCTGACTTTC. It yields the protein CASSPPPGLEYGANVLTF. The chain links TRBV7-6 to TRBJ2-6; D gene uncertain. V dropped 5 bases and J dropped 4 bases, with 21 bases sitting between them. CDR3 size: 18 residues. CDR1 is SGHVS and CDR2 is FNYEAQ in the germline V gene.

A single count supports this clone. The rearrangement joins TRBV10-1 to TRBJ2-7; D not certain. Trimming took off 5 bases at V and 10 bases at J, with 24 bases between the two ends. The CDR3 length is 15 residues. Looked up from germline, CDR1 is WNHNN and CDR2 is SYGVQD (reference sequence). The CDR3: CASSYAPFPFPVQYF. The CDR3 DNA sequence: TGCGCCAGCAGTTACGCTCCCTTCCCCTTTCCGGTACAGTACTTC.

This clone came up once. The V call is TRBV19, the J call TRBJ2-7; D possibly corresponds to TRBD2 (6 bases). V lost 5 bases and J lost 2, with 13 bases in between. Germline V CDR1 and CDR2: LNHDA, SQIVND (reference sequence). The CDR3 consists of 14 residues. This chain's CDR3 is CASSGGGIPYEQYF. The CDR3, as DNA: TGTGCCAGTAGTGGTGGGGGGATCCCCTACGAGCAGTACTTC.

This clone was observed once. The chain combines TRBV30 with TRBJ2-1; D perhaps matches TRBD2 (6 bases). The CDR3 has 13 amino acids. Germline-derived CDR1 and CDR2 are GTSNPN and SVGIG (reference sequence). Trimming removed 2 bases from V and 9 bases from J, with 14 bases in between. This CDR3 reads CAWSPLGSGEQFF. DNA of the CDR3: TGTGCCTGGAGTCCACTCGGGAGCGGTGAGCAGTTCTTC.

The V and J genes are TRBV5-4 and TRBJ2-5; the D gene is possibly TRBD2 (5 bases). This CDR3 spans 15 amino acids. The V end was cut by 2 bases, the J end by 7 bases, with 18 bases between. Germline-derived CDR1 and CDR2 are SGHNT and YYREEE (reference sequence). CDR3 amino acids: CASSFLGVAGGTQYF. CDR3 nucleotide sequence: TGTGCCAGCAGCTTCCTGGGTGTCGCGGGTGGGACCCAGTACTTC.

The chain is built from TRBV5-8 and TRBJ1-6; possibly TRBD1 for D (6 bases). V lost 2 bases to trimming and J lost 0 bases, with 12 bases between them. The CDR3 has 17 residues. Germline V lookup: CDR1 SGHTS, CDR2 YDEGEE. The CDR3 coding sequence is TGTGCCAGCAGCTTAACAGGGTATACCTCCTATAATTCACCCCTCCACTTT. Its protein is CASSLTGYTSYNSPLHF.

The chain uses TRBV7-2 and TRBJ1-2; the D gene is possibly TRBD1 (6 bases). Germline assignment: CDR1 SGHTA and CDR2 FQGNSA. Trimming removed 5 bases from V and 4 bases from J, with 14 bases in between. The CDR3 totals 14 residues. CDR3 sequence reads: CASSRRRGGYGYTF. DNA of the CDR3: TGTGCCAGCAGCCGACGCAGGGGTGGCTATGGCTACACCTTC.

V and J are TRBV28 and TRBJ1-5; D ambiguous. The germline V gene encodes CDR1 MDHEN and CDR2 SYDVKM. V was trimmed by 2 bases and J by 0 bases, leaving 17 bases between them. The CDR3 has 18 amino acids. CDR3 DNA: TGTGCCAGCAGTTTACCCCACCTCCCGAGCGGTAGCAATCAGCCCCAGCATTTT. As protein: CASSLPHLPSGSNQPQHF.

V and J are TRBV13 and TRBJ2-1; 11 bases are a match to TRBD2. The trim removed 1 base at V and 5 bases at J, leaving 1 base unmatched. The length of the CDR3 is 15 residues. The germline gives CDR1 PRHDT, CDR2 FYEKMQ (reference sequence). The CDR3 here is CASSLVLAGDNEQFF. CDR3 DNA: TGTGCCAGCAGCTTAGTACTAGCGGGGGACAATGAGCAGTTCTTC.

J is TRBJ2-1 and V is TRBV11-2; D unresolved. V was cut by 2 bases and J by 6 bases, with 14 bases left in between. The germline CDR1 and CDR2 sequences are SGHAT and FQNNGV. This CDR3 has 15 residues. The CDR3: CASSLPYGLTNEQFF. As DNA, the CDR3 is TGTGCCAGCAGCTTACCCTACGGGTTGACCAATGAGCAGTTCTTC.

The V call is TRBV28, the J call TRBJ2-1; TRBD2 might be the D (5 bases). Germline V CDR1 and CDR2: MDHEN, SYDVKM. The CDR3 has 13 amino acids. V was clipped by 5 bases and J by 7 bases, with 12 bases between them. The CDR3, as DNA: TGTGCCAGCAGTCTACGAATAGCGAATGAGCAGTTCTTC. It encodes CASSLRIANEQFF.

This chain uses TRBV19 with TRBJ2-7; TRBD1 might be the D (6 bases). This CDR3 is built from 16 residues. Germline loops: CDR1 LNHDA, CDR2 SQIVND (reference sequence). V dropped 3 bases and J dropped 0 bases, with 15 bases sitting between them. CDR3 coding DNA: TGTGCCAGTAGTATTTCCCTACAGGGAACCTCCTACGAGCAGTACTTC. It encodes CASSISLQGTSYEQYF.

The chain employs TRBV7-3 and TRBJ2-1; 10 bases align to TRBD2. CDR1 and CDR2 (germline): SGHTA, FQGTGA. J gave up 9 bases and V 5 bases, and 10 bases lay outside the gene matches. The CDR3 is 15 residues long. For the CDR3, the DNA is TGTGCCAGCAGCCTAAAGCGGGGGGGCCAGGGTGAGCAGTTCTTC. This translates into CASSLKRGGQGEQFF.

This clone was observed a few times. The chain combines TRBV28 with TRBJ1-1, with D possibly being TRBD1 (6 bases). The V end lost 5 bases, the J end lost 0 bases, and 16 bases lay between the germline ends. In germline, CDR1 is MDHEN, CDR2 SYDVKM. The CDR3 extends over 16 amino acids. DNA for the CDR3: TGTGCCAGCAGTGGAACAGGGCCCTCCATGAACACTGAAGCTTTCTTT. Its protein product is CASSGTGPSMNTEAFF.

This chain's CDR3 is CATSRDNSYTF. CDR3 DNA: TGTGCCACCAGCAGAGATAACAGCTACACCTTC. This chain links TRBV15 with TRBJ1-2; D remains unclear. Deletions cut 0 bases from V and 9 bases from J, with 5 bases between. Germline V gene data show CDR1 as LNHNV and CDR2 as YYDKDF (reference sequence). CDR3 length: 11 residues.

The chain employs TRBV28 and TRBJ1-2, with 8 bases that match TRBD1. The J segment lost 4 bases and the V segment lost 6 bases, leaving 10 bases of the junction unmatched. CDR3 size: 15 residues. Germline CDR1 reads MDHEN; CDR2 reads SYDVKM. Here the CDR3 DNA reads TGTGCCAGCAGGGGGCCCCAGGGGGCCAGCTATGGCTACACCTTC. Amino acid sequence: CASRGPQGASYGYTF.

The chain employs TRBV5-4 and TRBJ1-4, with 7 bases aligning to TRBD1. Germline V gene data show CDR1 as SGHNT and CDR2 as YYREEE (reference sequence). V lost 4 bases, J lost 7 bases, and 16 bases stayed unmatched. There are 17 residues in the CDR3. The CDR3 spells CASSRGTESNRGEKLFF. The CDR3 DNA sequence: TGTGCCAGCAGCCGGGGGACAGAGAGCAATAGGGGTGAAAAACTGTTTTTT.

The chain is built from TRBV5-1 and TRBJ1-2, with 10 bases lining up with TRBD1. The CDR3 length is 17 residues. With 4 bases clipped from V and 5 bases from J, the junction kept 14 bases outside the gene matches. The V gene's germline CDR1 is SGHRS and CDR2 YFSETQ. The CDR3 spells CASSLGPGTGEGYGYTF. In nucleotides, the CDR3 is TGCGCCAGCAGCCTCGGGCCCGGGACAGGGGAAGGTTATGGCTACACCTTC.

This clone has just a few counts. V and J are TRBV7-3 and TRBJ2-2; 11 positions agree with TRBD2. Unmatched junction bases numbered 9, after V lost 3 bases and J lost 6 bases. The CDR3 runs 17 residues. The germline gives CDR1 SGHTA, CDR2 FQGTGA. The CDR3 DNA reads as TGTGCCAGCAGCTTCGGTAGCGGGGGGGCTAGTGCCGGGGAGCTGTTTTTT. Protein: CASSFGSGGASAGELFF. Based on the CDR3 plus reference TRBV7-3 and TRBJ2-2, the full variable domain is GAGVSQTPSNKVTEKGKYVELRCDPISGHTALYWYRQSLGQGPEFLIYFQGTGAADDSGLPNDRFFAVRPEGSVSTLKIQRTERGDSAVYLCASSFGSGGASAGELFFGEGSRLTVL.

The V call is TRBV5-1, the J call TRBJ2-1, with TRBD1 matching 8 bases. Trimming at V came to 2 bases and at J to 8 bases, leaving 6 bases not matched to a gene. Germline V lookup: CDR1 SGHRS, CDR2 YFSETQ. The CDR3 totals 14 residues. The CDR3 sequence: CASSLGQGKDEQFF. For the CDR3, the DNA is TGCGCCAGCAGCTTAGGACAGGGAAAGGATGAGCAGTTCTTC.

The CDR3 region has the DNA TGTGCCAGCAGCCCTGGGACAGCAACTAATGAAAAACTGTTTTTT. This sequence encodes CASSPGTATNEKLFF. The chain recombines TRBV5-8 with TRBJ1-4; 7 bases align to TRBD1. Germline-derived CDR1 and CDR2 are SGHTS and YDEGEE. This CDR3 is built from 15 residues. Germline trimming cut 4 bases from V and 0 bases from J; bases unmatched to any gene: 3. Variable domain in full (rest from reference TRBV5-8 and TRBJ1-4): EAGVTQSPTHLIKTRGQQATLRCSPISGHTSVYWYQQALGLGLQFLLWYDEGEERNRGNFPPRFSGRQFPNYSSELNVNALELEDSALYLCASSPGTATNEKLFFGSGTQLSVL.

This clone was found once. At one end, the junction sequence differs from germline, possibly due to a read error. The chain carries TRBV7-9 and TRBJ1-1; 8 bases are shared with TRBD1. The CDR3 spans 11 residues. Germline values: CDR1 SEHNR, CDR2 FQNEAQ (reference sequence). The CDR3 DNA reads TGTTCCAGCAGCTCCGACAGGGGAGCTTTCTTT. This codes for CSSSSDRGAFF.

The gene calls are TRBV11-2 and TRBJ1-6; no firm D call. The CDR3 loop spans 17 amino acids. V was clipped by 2 bases and J by 0 bases, with 11 bases between them. Germline CDR1 is SGHAT and CDR2 is FQNNGV. CDR3 amino acids: CASSLSRRSSYNSPLHF. As DNA, the CDR3 is TGTGCCAGCAGCTTAAGTCGACGGAGCTCCTATAATTCACCCCTCCACTTT.

V and J are TRBV11-3 and TRBJ2-2; maybe TRBD2 (6 bases). This CDR3 contains 13 residues. CDR1 is SGHNT, CDR2 YENEEA, per germline. V was pared by 7 bases and J by 4 bases, with 10 bases between. The CDR3 nucleotides read TGTGCCAGCACCGCCGGGGGCACCGGGGAGCTGTTTTTT. It encodes CASTAGGTGELFF.

Only one count was recorded for this clone. The rearrangement links TRBV7-2 to TRBJ2-5, with 8 bases matching TRBD2. From germline, CDR1 is SGHTA and CDR2 FQGNSA. With 0 bases clipped from V and 5 bases from J, the junction kept 8 bases outside the gene matches. CDR3 length: 16 residues. CDR3 sequence reads: CASSLALSGGRETQYF. Written as DNA, the CDR3 is TGTGCCAGCAGCTTAGCGCTTTCGGGGGGGCGGGAGACCCAGTACTTC.

This clone was seen just once. This rearrangement joins TRBV27 to TRBJ2-1; 7 bases are a match to TRBD1. This CDR3 is 14 amino acids long. In germline, CDR1 is MNHEY, CDR2 SMNVEV (reference sequence). V lost 5 bases to trimming and J lost 3 bases; unmatched junction nucleotides: 4. The CDR3: CASSLRQGYNEQFF. For the CDR3, the DNA is TGTGCCAGCAGTCTAAGACAGGGCTACAATGAGCAGTTCTTC.

V gene TRBV5-4 combines with J gene TRBJ2-3, with TRBD1 matching 9 bases. J gave up 5 bases and V 4 bases, and 5 bases lay outside the gene matches. This CDR3 is 14 amino acids long. Looked up from germline, CDR1 is SGHNT and CDR2 is YYREEE (reference sequence). The CDR3 sequence is CASSRGQGVDTQYF. CDR3 nucleotides: TGTGCCAGCAGCCGGGGACAGGGAGTAGATACGCAGTATTTT.

V and J are TRBV5-1 and TRBJ1-1; 9 bases fit TRBD1. From germline, CDR1 is SGHRS and CDR2 YFSETQ. CDR3 length equals 14 residues. V was clipped by 4 bases and J by 8 bases; unmatched bases: 9. The CDR3 DNA follows: TGCGCCAGCAGCAAACAGGGGGCCGGACCAGAAGCTTTCTTT. Encoded protein: CASSKQGAGPEAFF.

The chain is built from TRBV4-1 and TRBJ2-3; D is perhaps TRBD1 (5 bases). The V end was cut by 1 base, the J end by 4 bases, with 9 bases between. Germline V gives CDR1 MGHRA, CDR2 YSYEKL. The CDR3 is made up of 14 amino acids. CDR3 DNA: TGCGCCAGCAGCCAAGGGCAGGGCCCAGATACGCAGTATTTT. Protein sequence: CASSQGQGPDTQYF.